This T cell receptor (beta chain) came from a study of immune evolution from preneoplasia to lung adenocarcinoma. Across the study: HLA loss of heterozygosity: roughly 7.5% AIS, approximately 15% MIA, about 35% ADC, none AAH. Findings of the study overall: Later-stage lesions seemingly showed higher T cell density and diversity than normal lung. Highest clonality occurred in KRAS-mutant, not EGFR-mutant or double wild-type, nodules.

Germline-derived CDR1 and CDR2 are MDHEN and SYDVKM. The CDR3 spans 14 residues. In regard to this clone: Its antigen is unknown.

The method was immunoSEQ multiplex PCR; TCRdb's version includes in-frame clones alone and lacks a portion of them. The sample gives several thousand clones, around 85% of which show up once; under 5% is in the top ten. The J gene is TRBJ2-5, the V gene TRBV28; 8 nucleotides agree with TRBD2. The J call is doubtful: the DNA matches TRBJ2-7 better. This sequence was found in a person between 50 and 69 years old with lung adenocarcinoma. Material: FFPE invasive lung adenocarcinoma tissue. The CDR3 sequence: CASRAGGTRAEQYF. The CDR3 nucleotides read TGTGCCAGCAGGGCGGGGGGCACTCGAGCCGAGCAGTACTTC.